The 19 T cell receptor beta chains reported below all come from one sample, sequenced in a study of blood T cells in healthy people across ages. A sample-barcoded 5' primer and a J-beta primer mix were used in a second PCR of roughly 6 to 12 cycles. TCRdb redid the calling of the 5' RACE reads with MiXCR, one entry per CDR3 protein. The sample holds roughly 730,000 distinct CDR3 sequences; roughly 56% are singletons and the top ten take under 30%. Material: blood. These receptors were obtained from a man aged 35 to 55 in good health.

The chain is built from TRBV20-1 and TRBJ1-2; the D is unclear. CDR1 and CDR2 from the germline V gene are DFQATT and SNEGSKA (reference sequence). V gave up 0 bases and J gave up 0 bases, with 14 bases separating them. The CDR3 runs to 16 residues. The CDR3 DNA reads TGCAGTGCTAGAGACAAGGCGCCGAAAGCTAACTATGGCTACACCTTC. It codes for CSARDKAPKANYGYTF.

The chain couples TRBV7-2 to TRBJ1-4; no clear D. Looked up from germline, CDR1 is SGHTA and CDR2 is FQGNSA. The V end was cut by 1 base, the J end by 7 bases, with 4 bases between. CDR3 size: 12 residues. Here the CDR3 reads CASSLGGEKLFF. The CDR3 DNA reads TGTGCCAGCAGCTTAGGTGGTGAAAAACTGTTTTTT.

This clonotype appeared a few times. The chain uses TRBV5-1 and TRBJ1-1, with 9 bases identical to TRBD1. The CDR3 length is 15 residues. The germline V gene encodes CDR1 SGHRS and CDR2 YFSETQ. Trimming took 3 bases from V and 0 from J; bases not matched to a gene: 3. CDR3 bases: TGCGCCAGCAGCTCGGGACAGGGAATGAACACTGAAGCTTTCTTT. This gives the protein CASSSGQGMNTEAFF. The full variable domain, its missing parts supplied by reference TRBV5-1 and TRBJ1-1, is KAGVTQTPRYLIKTRGQQVTLSCSPISGHRSVSWYQQTPGQGLQFLFEYFSETQRNKGNFPGRFSGRQFSNSRSEMNVSTLELGDSALYLCASSSGQGMNTEAFFGQGTRLTVV.

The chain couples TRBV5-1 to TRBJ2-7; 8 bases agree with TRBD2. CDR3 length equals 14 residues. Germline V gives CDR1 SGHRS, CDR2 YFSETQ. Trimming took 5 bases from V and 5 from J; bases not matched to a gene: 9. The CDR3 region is CASRGQAGVDEQYF. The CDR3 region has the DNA TGCGCCAGCAGGGGCCAAGCGGGAGTCGACGAGCAGTACTTC.

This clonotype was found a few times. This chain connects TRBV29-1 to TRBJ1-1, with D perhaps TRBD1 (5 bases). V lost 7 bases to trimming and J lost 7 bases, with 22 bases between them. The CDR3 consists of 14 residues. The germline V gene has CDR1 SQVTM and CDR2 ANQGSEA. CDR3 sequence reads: CSAHTQGIGGEAFF. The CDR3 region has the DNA TGCAGCGCCCATACTCAGGGAATTGGTGGTGAAGCTTTCTTT.

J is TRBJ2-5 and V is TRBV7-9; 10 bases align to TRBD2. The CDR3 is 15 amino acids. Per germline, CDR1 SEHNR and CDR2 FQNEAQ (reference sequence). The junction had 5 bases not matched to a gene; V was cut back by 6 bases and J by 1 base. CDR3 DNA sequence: TGTGCCAGCAGAAGCCGACTAGCGGGCCAAGAGACCCAGTACTTC. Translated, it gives CASRSRLAGQETQYF.

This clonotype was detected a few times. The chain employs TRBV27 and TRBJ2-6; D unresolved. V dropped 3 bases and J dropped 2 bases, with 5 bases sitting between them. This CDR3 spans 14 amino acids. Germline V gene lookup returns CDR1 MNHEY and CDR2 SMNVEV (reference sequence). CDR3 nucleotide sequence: TGTGCCAGCAGTTTTTTACCTGGGGCCAACGTCCTGACTTTC. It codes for CASSFLPGANVLTF.

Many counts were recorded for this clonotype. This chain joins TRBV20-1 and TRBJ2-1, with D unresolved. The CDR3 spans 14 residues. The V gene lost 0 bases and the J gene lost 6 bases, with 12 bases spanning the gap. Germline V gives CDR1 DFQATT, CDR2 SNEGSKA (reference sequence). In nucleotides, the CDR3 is TGCAGTGCTAGAGATCCATTACCGACCAATGAGCAGTTCTTC. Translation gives CSARDPLPTNEQFF.

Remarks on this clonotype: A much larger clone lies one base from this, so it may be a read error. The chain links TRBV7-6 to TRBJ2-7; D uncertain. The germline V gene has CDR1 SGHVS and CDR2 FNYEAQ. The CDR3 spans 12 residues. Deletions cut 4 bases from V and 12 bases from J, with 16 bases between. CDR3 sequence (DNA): TGTGCCAGCAGCTCAACAACAGACATGAGGTACTTC. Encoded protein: CASSSTTDMRYF.

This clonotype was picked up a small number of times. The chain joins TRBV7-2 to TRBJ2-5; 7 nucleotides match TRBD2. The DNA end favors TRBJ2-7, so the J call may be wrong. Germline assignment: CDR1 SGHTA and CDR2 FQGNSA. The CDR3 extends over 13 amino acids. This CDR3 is CASSPGGYSEQYF. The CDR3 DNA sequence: TGTGCCAGCAGCCCCGGGGGGTACTCCGAGCAGTACTTC.

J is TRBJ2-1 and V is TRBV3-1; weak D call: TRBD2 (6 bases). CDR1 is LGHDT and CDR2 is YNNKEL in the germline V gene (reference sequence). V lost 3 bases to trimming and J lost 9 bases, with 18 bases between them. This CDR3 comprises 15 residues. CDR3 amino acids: CASSQDWTPRGEQFF. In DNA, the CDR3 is TGTGCCAGCAGCCAGGATTGGACGCCGCGGGGTGAGCAGTTCTTC.

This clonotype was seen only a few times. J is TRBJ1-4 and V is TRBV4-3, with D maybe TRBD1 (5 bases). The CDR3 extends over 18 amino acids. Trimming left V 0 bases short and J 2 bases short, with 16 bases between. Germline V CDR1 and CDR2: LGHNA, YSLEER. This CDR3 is CASSQDWGLLATNEKLFF. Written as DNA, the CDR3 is TGCGCCAGCAGCCAAGATTGGGGGTTATTGGCGACTAATGAAAAACTGTTTTTT.

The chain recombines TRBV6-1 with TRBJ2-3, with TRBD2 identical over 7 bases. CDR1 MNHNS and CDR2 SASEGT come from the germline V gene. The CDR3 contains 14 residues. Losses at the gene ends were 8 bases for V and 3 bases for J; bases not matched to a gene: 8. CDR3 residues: CASQSRGGTDTQYF. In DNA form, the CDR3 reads TGTGCCAGCCAAAGCCGCGGGGGAACAGATACGCAGTATTTT.

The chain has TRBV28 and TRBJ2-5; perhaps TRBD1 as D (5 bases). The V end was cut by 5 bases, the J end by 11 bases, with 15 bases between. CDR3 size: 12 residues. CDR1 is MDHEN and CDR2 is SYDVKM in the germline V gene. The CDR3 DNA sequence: TGTGCCAGCAGTGTAGAACAGGATGTGCAGTACTTC. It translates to CASSVEQDVQYF.

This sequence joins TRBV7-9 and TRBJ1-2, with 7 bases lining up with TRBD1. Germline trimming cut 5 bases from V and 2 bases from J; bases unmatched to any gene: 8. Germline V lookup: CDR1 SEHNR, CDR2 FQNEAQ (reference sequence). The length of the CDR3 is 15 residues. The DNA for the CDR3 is TGTGCCAGCAGCCCGCCGGGACAGCTAAACTATGGCTACACCTTC. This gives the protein CASSPPGQLNYGYTF.

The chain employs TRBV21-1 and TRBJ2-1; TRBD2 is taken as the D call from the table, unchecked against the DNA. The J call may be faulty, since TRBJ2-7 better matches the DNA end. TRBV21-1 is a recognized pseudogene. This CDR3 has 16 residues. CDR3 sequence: CASSKTPGTSFYEQYF. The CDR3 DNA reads TGTGCCAGCAGCAAAACACCGGGAACTAGTTTCTACGAGCAGTACTTC.

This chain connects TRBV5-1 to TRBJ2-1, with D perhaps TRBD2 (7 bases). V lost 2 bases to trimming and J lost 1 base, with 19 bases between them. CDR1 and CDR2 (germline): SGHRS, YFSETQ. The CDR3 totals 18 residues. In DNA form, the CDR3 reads TGCGCCAGCAGCTTCCAGGGGTCCGGAGCGGGGTCCTACAATGAGCAGTTCTTC. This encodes CASSFQGSGAGSYNEQFF.

The DNA of the CDR3 is TGTGCCAGCAGCCATCCTACTAGCACAGATACGCAGTATTTT. This sequence encodes CASSHPTSTDTQYF. This chain links TRBV5-4 with TRBJ2-3; D not certain. The V end was cut by 4 bases, the J end by 0 bases, with 9 bases between. Per germline, CDR1 SGHNT and CDR2 YYREEE (reference sequence). The CDR3 is 14 amino acids.

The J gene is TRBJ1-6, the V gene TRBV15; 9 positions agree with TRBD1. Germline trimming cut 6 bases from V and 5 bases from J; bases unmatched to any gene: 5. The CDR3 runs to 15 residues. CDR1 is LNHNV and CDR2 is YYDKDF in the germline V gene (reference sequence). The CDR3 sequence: CATRQRQGDNSPLHF. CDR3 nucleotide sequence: TGTGCCACCAGGCAACGACAGGGGGATAATTCACCCCTCCACTTT.